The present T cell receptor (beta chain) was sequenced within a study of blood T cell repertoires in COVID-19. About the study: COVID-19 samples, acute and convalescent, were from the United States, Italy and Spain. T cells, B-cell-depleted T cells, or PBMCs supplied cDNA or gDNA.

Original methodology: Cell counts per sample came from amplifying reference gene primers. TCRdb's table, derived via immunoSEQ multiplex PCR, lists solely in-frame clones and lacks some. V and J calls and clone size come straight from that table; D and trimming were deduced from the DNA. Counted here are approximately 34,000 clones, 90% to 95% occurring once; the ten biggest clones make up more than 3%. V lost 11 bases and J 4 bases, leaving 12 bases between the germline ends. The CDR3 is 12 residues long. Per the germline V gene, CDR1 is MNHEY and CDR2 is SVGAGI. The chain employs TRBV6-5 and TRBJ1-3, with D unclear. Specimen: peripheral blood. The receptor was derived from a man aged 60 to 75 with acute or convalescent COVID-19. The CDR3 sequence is CAVEAPGNTIYF. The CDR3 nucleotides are TGTGCCGTTGAGGCTCCGGGAAACACCATATATTTT.